This TCR beta chain is from a study of blood T cells in healthy people across ages. At the level of the study: Roughly one uniquely barcoded beta molecule per two T cells was captured.

A second about 6 to 12 cycle PCR used barcoded and J-beta primers. Each cDNA molecule received a tag from a template-switch adaptor that had 12 random nucleotides. MiXCR, applied by TCRdb to the 5' RACE reads, yields one record per CDR3 protein. The table shows approximately 1,700,000 distinct CDR3 sequences, with 39% occurring only once. The CDR3 runs 15 residues. Germline values: CDR1 SGHKS, CDR2 YYEKEE (reference sequence). V was shortened by 1 base and J by 6 bases, with 16 bases between the two germline ends. Caucasian, healthy and from Russia, the donors were aged between roughly 6 and 100. This chain joins TRBV5-5 and TRBJ1-1; no clear D gene. This TCR derives from a human donor in good health. What was sequenced was blood. CDR3: CASSLRVSSIPEAFF. DNA of the CDR3: TGTGCCAGCAGCTTGCGGGTCAGCTCAATCCCTGAAGCTTTCTTT. Drawing the rest from reference TRBV5-5 and TRBJ1-1, the complete variable domain is DAGVTQSPTHLIKTRGQQVTLRCSPISGHKSVSWYQQVLGQGPQFIFQYYEKEERGRGNFPDRFSARQFPNYSSELNVNALLLGDSALYLCASSLRVSSIPEAFFGQGTRLTVV.